A selection of T cell receptor beta chains follows, all from one sample in a study of T cell responses to AZD1222 COVID-19 vaccine. Sequenced by immunoSEQ multiplex PCR; TCRdb stores in-frame clones only, minus some. There are some 130,000 clones in the sample; about nine tenths occur only once, and approximately 0.98% lies in the top ten. Sequenced here: peripheral blood, sampled 28 days after the second AZD1222 dose. These receptors all stem from an adult who received the AZD1222 COVID-19 vaccine. The CDR3 runs from the conserved cysteine through the conserved F or W. A D gene is named only where the DNA matches it firmly. Some rows mark clone size as missing; the rest say once, few, many or name a class of expanded clone.

CDR3aa | CDR3nt | v_gene | abundance | j_gene | d_gene
CASSRGYSGNTIYF | TGTGCCAGTAGTAGGGGCTACTCTGGAAACACCATATATTTT | TRBV19 | . | TRBJ1-3 | .
CARDGISTDTQYF | TGTGCCAGAGATGGGATTAGCACAGATACGCAGTATTTT | TRBV12-3/TRBV12-4 | . | TRBJ2-3 | .
CASSFNVETQYF | TGTGCCAGCAGCTTTAATGTGGAGACCCAGTACTTC | TRBV11-1 | . | TRBJ2-5 | .
CASSPQGRDTGELFF | TGTGCCAGCAGCCCACAGGGTCGAGACACCGGGGAGCTGTTTTTT | TRBV7-8 | . | TRBJ2-2 | .
CASSPRDSQPQHF | TGTGCCAGCAGTCCCCGGGACAGTCAGCCCCAGCATTTT | TRBV6-5 | . | TRBJ1-5 | TRBD1
CASSLEGRYNSPLHF | TGCGCCAGCAGCTTGGAAGGGCGGTATAATTCACCCCTCCACTTT | TRBV5-1 | once | TRBJ1-6 | .
CASSRKGTIPEQYF | TGTGCCAGCAGCAGGAAAGGGACAATCCCCGAGCAGTACTTC | TRBV5-6 | few | TRBJ2-7 | .
CASRPGTIYDEQFF | TGTGCCAGTCGGCCTGGGACCATATACGATGAGCAGTTCTTC | TRBV9 | . | TRBJ2-1 | .
CASSLSGPGGTEAFF | TGTGCCAGCAGCCTATCCGGGCCAGGGGGCACTGAAGCTTTCTTT | TRBV7-9 | few | TRBJ1-1 | TRBD1
CASTPAGGSRDTGELFF | TGTGCCAGCACCCCGGCGGGCGGGAGCAGGGACACCGGGGAGCTGTTTTTT | TRBV5-4 | . | TRBJ2-2 | TRBD2
CASSEPEGEAFF | TGCGCCAGCAGCGAGCCCGAAGGGGAAGCTTTCTTT | TRBV5-1 | . | TRBJ1-1 | .
CASSGDRQGGVNTEAFF | TGTGCCAGCAGTGGGGATCGACAGGGAGGGGTCAACACTGAAGCTTTCTTT | TRBV28 | . | TRBJ1-1 | TRBD1
CASSQDSRGNTEAFF | TGTGCCAGCAGCCAAGATAGTCGGGGGAACACTGAAGCTTTCTTT | TRBV3-1/TRBV3-2 | . | TRBJ1-1 | .
CASSLGLSTLNTEAFF | TGTGCCAGCAGTTTGGGACTCTCAACCCTGAACACTGAAGCTTTCTTT | TRBV6-5 | . | TRBJ1-1 | .
CASSSGDRGRGETQYF | TGCGCCAGCAGCTCCGGGGACAGGGGGCGTGGGGAGACCCAGTACTTC | TRBV5-1 | . | TRBJ2-5 | TRBD1
CASSAVAGKGTGELFF | TGTGCCAGCAGTGCCGTAGCGGGAAAAGGCACCGGGGAGCTGTTTTTT | TRBV6-1 | few | TRBJ2-2 | TRBD2
CASSLRQLTGELFF | TGCGCCAGCAGCTTGCGACAACTTACCGGGGAGCTGTTTTTT | TRBV5-1 | . | TRBJ2-2 | .
CASSFGSSGNTIYF | TGTGCCAGCAGCTTCGGGAGCTCTGGAAACACCATATATTTT | TRBV7-9 | . | TRBJ1-3 | .
CSASDSGTTYNEQFF | TGCAGTGCTAGTGACTCCGGGACTACATACAATGAGCAGTTCTTC | TRBV20-1 | . | TRBJ2-1 | TRBD2
CASSIYRTGGDTEAFF | TGTGCCAGTAGTATATACAGGACAGGAGGGGACACTGAAGCTTTCTTT | TRBV19 | . | TRBJ1-1 | TRBD1
CASGSQGFNEKLFF | TGTGCCAGCGGTTCGCAGGGCTTTAATGAAAAACTGTTTTTT | TRBV11-2 | . | TRBJ1-4 | .
CASSLGGPTHNYEQYF | TGTGCCAGCAGCTTGGGAGGCCCGACTCACAACTACGAGCAGTACTTC | TRBV5-4 | once | TRBJ2-7 | .
CARSLGPPWGGDWYGTDTQYF | TGTGCCAGAAGCTTGGGCCCCCCTTGGGGGGGAGATTGGTACGGCACAGATACGCAGTATTTT | TRBV5-3 | . | TRBJ2-3 | TRBD2
CASSLGQGNTGELFF | TGTGCCAGCAGCTTGGGACAGGGGAACACCGGGGAGCTGTTTTTT | TRBV7-6 | . | TRBJ2-2 | TRBD1
CASKSFGGRANTGELFF | TGTGCCAGTAAATCGTTTGGCGGGAGGGCCAACACCGGGGAGCTGTTTTTT | TRBV19 | . | TRBJ2-2 | TRBD2
CASSSGGTGPETQYF | TGCGCCAGCAGCTCGGGGGGGACAGGGCCAGAGACCCAGTACTTC | TRBV5-1 | . | TRBJ2-5 | .
CASSVGVVGTGEETQYF | TGTGCCAGCAGCGTAGGAGTCGTGGGGACAGGGGAAGAGACCCAGTACTTC | TRBV9 | . | TRBJ2-5 | TRBD1
CASSLEGRASGGSSYEQYF | TGTGCCAGCAGTTTAGAAGGTAGGGCTAGCGGGGGAAGCTCCTACGAGCAGTACTTC | TRBV27 | . | TRBJ2-7 | TRBD2
CASSLGQVNEKLFF | TGTGCCAGCAGCCTAGGACAGGTTAATGAAAAACTGTTTTTT | TRBV6-5 | . | TRBJ1-4 | TRBD1
CASSEGQISNQPQHF | TGTGCCAGTAGTGAGGGACAGATTAGCAATCAGCCCCAGCATTTT | TRBV19 | . | TRBJ1-5 | TRBD1
CASSVAGSNTGELFF | TGTGCCAGCAGCGTAGCCGGGTCTAACACCGGGGAGCTGTTTTTT | TRBV9 | . | TRBJ2-2 | .
CASSLRAGSNQPQHF | TGTGCCAGCAGTTTAAGGGCTGGTAGCAATCAGCCCCAGCATTTT | TRBV27 | . | TRBJ1-5 | .
CASSFSNTEAFF | TGTGCCAGCAGCTTTTCGAACACTGAAGCTTTCTTT | TRBV12-3/TRBV12-4 | . | TRBJ1-1 | .
CAWSRGGAEFKNIQYF | TGTGCCTGGAGTAGAGGGGGCGCCGAGTTTAAAAACATTCAGTACTTC | TRBV30 | . | TRBJ2-4 | TRBD1
CAAHGQGRLGQPQHF | TGTGCCGCCCACGGACAGGGGAGACTTGGACAGCCCCAGCATTTT | TRBV28 | once | TRBJ1-5 | TRBD1
CASSYLAGLPTDTQYF | TGCGCCAGCAGCTACTTAGCGGGATTACCCACAGATACGCAGTATTTT | TRBV5-1 | . | TRBJ2-3 | TRBD2
CASSLGTTSGGYTF | TGTGCCAGCAGCCTAGGGACAACCTCGGGAGGCTACACCTTC | TRBV21-1 | . | TRBJ1-2 | .
CASSPPRAASSTSDTQYF | TGTGCCAGTAGTCCCCCCCGTGCGGCTAGTTCAACATCAGATACGCAGTATTTT | TRBV19 | . | TRBJ2-3 | .
CSVEWGNTIYF | TGCAGCGTTGAGTGGGGAAACACCATATATTTT | TRBV29-1 | . | TRBJ1-3 | .
CATSTGTNTGELFF | TGTGCCACCAGCACAGGGACGAACACCGGGGAGCTGTTTTTT | TRBV24-1 | . | TRBJ2-2 | .
CASRGQPSGNTIYF | TGCGCCAGCAGAGGACAGCCCTCTGGAAACACCATATATTTT | TRBV5-1 | . | TRBJ1-3 | .
CAWSDGGRAKNIQYF | TGTGCCTGGAGCGATGGAGGACGAGCCAAAAACATTCAGTACTTC | TRBV30 | once | TRBJ2-4 | .
CASSLAGLRNTEAFF | TGCGCCAGCAGCTTGGCCGGGCTGCGGAACACTGAAGCTTTCTTT | TRBV5-1 | . | TRBJ1-1 | .
CSAREGNEQYF | TGCAGTGCTAGAGAGGGGAACGAGCAGTACTTC | TRBV20-1 | . | TRBJ2-7 | .
CSVEENIQYF | TGCAGCGTTGAGGAAAACATTCAGTACTTC | TRBV29-1 | . | TRBJ2-4 | .
CTSDGSSNPGGYTF | TGCACCTCCGACGGTTCTTCCAACCCGGGGGGCTACACCTTC | TRBV29-1 | . | TRBJ1-2 | .
CATSQGGRANEQYF | TGTGCCACCAGTCAAGGCGGGAGGGCCAACGAGCAGTACTTC | TRBV10-3 | . | TRBJ2-7 | TRBD2
CASSLAGGEQFF | TGTGCCAGCAGCTTAGCTGGGGGTGAGCAGTTCTTC | TRBV7-7 | . | TRBJ2-1 | .